This TCR beta chain was sequenced in a study of PD-1 blockade in classical Hodgkin lymphoma. Many counts were recorded for this clone. Its specificity is not known. Study-level points and caveats: Although disease activity or prior therapy may be involved, causes of the repertoire differences remain undefined. Nivolumab initiation under 1 year post-ASCT meant exclusion. Partial responders and progressors had significantly lower baseline TCR diversity.

This CDR3 is built from 14 residues. V was clipped by 6 bases and J by 6 bases, with 14 bases between them. Germline values: CDR1 MNHEY, CDR2 SVGAGI. Sequenced by immunoSEQ multiplex PCR; TCRdb stores in-frame clones only, minus some. Counted here are about 40,000 clones, approximately 80% occurring once; the ten biggest clones make up around 9.9%. All patients relapsed after autologous stem cell transplantation, and brentuximab vedotin exposure varied. The V gene is TRBV6-5, the J gene TRBJ2-2; D may correspond to TRBD1 or TRBD2 (5 bases each). This clonotype was obtained from a human donor with classical Hodgkin lymphoma. Sequenced material: peripheral blood mononuclear cells (PBMCs), taken at baseline. The CDR3 bases are TGTGCCAGCAGGCCGGGGACGGCCCCCGGGGAGCTGTTTTTT. Residues: CASRPGTAPGELFF.